Sequencing of this T cell receptor (beta chain) was carried out in a study of shared clonotypes between healthy human individuals. The authors split each subset's genomic DNA evenly across several immunoSEQ plates. This table comes from immunoSEQ multiplex PCR, and its TCRdb copy is limited to in-frame clones, with some not included. The sample has some 2,100,000 clones; nearly 97% are singletons. Germline lookup yields CDR1 GTSNPN and CDR2 SVGIG (reference sequence). Trimming shortened V by 8 bases and J by 5 bases, and 21 bases separated the two germline ends. This CDR3 is built from 14 residues. This receptor was obtained from a man aged 18 to 30 in good health. Sequenced input: naive CD4+ T cells sorted from blood. Described subset: CD45RA+ positively selected. V is TRBV30 and J is TRBJ2-5; D uncertain. The CDR3 loop is CALELGLGRETQYF. For the CDR3, the DNA is TGTGCCCTGGAGCTGGGATTAGGAAGGGAGACCCAGTACTTC.